These 31 T cell receptor beta chains share one sample of origin, sequenced in a study of blood T cell repertoires in COVID-19. Clones were read by immunoSEQ multiplex PCR, and TCRdb kept only the in-frame ones, dropping some. The data show a few hundred thousand clones, with 87% seen just once and over 9.5% held by the top ten. Sequenced material: peripheral blood. The receptor set was obtained from a woman between 18 and 29 years old who had recovered from COVID-19.

V and J are TRBV6-2 or TRBV6-3 and TRBJ2-1, with 9 bases aligning to TRBD2. CDR3 length: 16 residues. Germline V gene data show CDR1 as MNHEY and CDR2 as SVGEGT. Losses at the gene ends were 0 bases for V and 8 bases for J; bases not matched to a gene: 8. The CDR3 coding sequence is TGTGCCAGCAGTTACTCGAGGCGGGAGGGCCACCATGAGCAGTTCTTC. Protein product: CASSYSRREGHHEQFF.

This clone is a singleton in its sample. The rearrangement joins TRBV11-2 to TRBJ2-2; 11 bases line up with TRBD2. The CDR3 totals 18 residues. The trim removed 4 bases at V and 4 bases at J, leaving 11 bases unmatched. The germline gives CDR1 SGHAT, CDR2 FQNNGV. The chain's CDR3 is CASSSLGRLAGPTGELFF. The CDR3 bases are TGTGCCAGCAGCTCCCTCGGACGACTAGCGGGACCCACCGGGGAGCTGTTTTTT.

This chain links TRBV29-1 with TRBJ1-2; TRBD1 matches 12 bases. V lost 7 bases to trimming and J lost 5 bases; unmatched junction nucleotides: 14. Germline V gene sequence: CDR1 SQVTM, CDR2 ANQGSEA. The CDR3 loop spans 16 amino acids. The CDR3 DNA sequence: TGCAGCGCCCTAGTCCCGGGACAGGGGGCACGGTATGGCTACACCTTC. As protein: CSALVPGQGARYGYTF.

In DNA, the CDR3 is TGTGCCAGCAGCCCATCGGCACTAGCGGGCCCGAGCTCCTACGAGCAGTACTTC. This gives the protein CASSPSALAGPSSYEQYF. The chain has TRBV9 and TRBJ2-7; 9 bases align to TRBD2. J gave up 0 bases and V 4 bases, and 14 bases lay outside the gene matches. The CDR3 is 18 amino acids. The germline CDR1 and CDR2 sequences are SGDLS and YYNGEE.

This clone was observed a single time. V is TRBV28 and J is TRBJ2-4, with a tentative D call TRBD2 (6 bases). V was cut by 5 bases and J by 0 bases, with 17 bases left in between. In germline, CDR1 is MDHEN, CDR2 SYDVKM. The CDR3 is 17 amino acids. CDR3 in amino acids: CASSARLVLLAKNIQYF. In DNA, the CDR3 is TGTGCCAGCAGTGCACGACTAGTCCTACTAGCCAAAAACATTCAGTACTTC.

The genes are TRBV2 and TRBJ1-1; D is unclear. Germline V lookup: CDR1 SNHLY, CDR2 FYNNEI. This CDR3 is built from 14 residues. V shed 4 bases and J shed 1 base, with 10 bases lying between them. CDR3 sequence reads: CASSGVETNTEAFF. CDR3 bases: TGTGCCAGCAGTGGAGTGGAGACGAACACTGAAGCTTTCTTT.

The CDR3 here is CASSGERGSTDTQYF. Written as DNA, the CDR3 is TGTGCCAGCAGCGGGGAGCGGGGGAGCACAGATACGCAGTATTTT. J is TRBJ2-3 and V is TRBV2; 8 nucleotides line up with TRBD2. From germline, CDR1 is SNHLY and CDR2 FYNNEI. The trim removed 6 bases at V and 0 bases at J, leaving 5 bases unmatched. The CDR3 is 15 residues long.

The genes are TRBV19 and TRBJ2-7, with 9 bases lining up with TRBD2. The germline CDR1 and CDR2 sequences are LNHDA and SQIVND (reference sequence). The CDR3 sequence is 14 residues long. J lost 2 bases, V lost 4 bases, and 3 bases had no gene match. The DNA of the CDR3 is TGTGCCAGTAGTAGCGGGAGGGGGGCCTACGAGCAGTACTTC. The encoded protein is CASSSGRGAYEQYF.

The gene calls are TRBV2 and TRBJ2-7; tentative D call: TRBD2 (6 bases). This CDR3 contains 16 residues. Germline CDR1 reads SNHLY; CDR2 reads FYNNEI. V dropped 5 bases and J dropped 2 bases, with 19 bases sitting between them. The CDR3 is CASSLSGRDGAYEQYF. For the CDR3, the DNA is TGTGCCAGCAGTCTCTCAGGGCGGGACGGAGCCTACGAGCAGTACTTC.

V gene TRBV10-3 combines with J gene TRBJ2-7, with a tentative D call TRBD2 (5 bases). The CDR3 loop spans 15 amino acids. With 0 bases removed from V and 3 bases from J, the gap between germline ends came to 12 bases. Germline V CDR1 and CDR2: ENHRY, SYGVKD. The CDR3 bases are TGTGCCATCAGTGAGTCGGGAGCCCACGTCTACGAGCAGTACTTC. Residues: CAISESGAHVYEQYF.

V and J are TRBV9 and TRBJ1-1; TRBD1 aligns across 7 bases. V shed 6 bases, J shed 10 bases, and the junction held 15 bases outside the gene matches. Germline loops: CDR1 SGDLS, CDR2 YYNGEE. This CDR3 is built from 14 residues. The CDR3 bases are TGTGCCAGCACGCCCCAATCAGGGGGTAGGAGAGCTTTCTTT. Amino acids: CASTPQSGGRRAFF.

The chain has TRBV9 and TRBJ2-2, with D perhaps TRBD2 (6 bases). Germline loops: CDR1 SGDLS, CDR2 YYNGEE. V was clipped by 1 base and J by 2 bases, with 9 bases between them. The CDR3 loop spans 15 amino acids. CDR3 loop: CASSVRGINTGELFF. In DNA, the CDR3 is TGTGCCAGCAGCGTACGCGGGATTAACACCGGGGAGCTGTTTTTT. Full variable domain (outside the CDR3, taken from reference TRBV9 and TRBJ2-2): DSGVTQTPKHLITATGQRVTLRCSPRSGDLSVYWYQQSLDQGLQFLIQYYNGEERAKGNILERFSAQQFPDLHSELNLSSLELGDSALYFCASSVRGINTGELFFGEGSRLTVL.

The chain recombines TRBV5-5 with TRBJ2-1; D is undetermined. The length of the CDR3 is 17 residues. Trimming removed 2 bases from V and 3 bases from J, with 18 bases in between. The germline gives CDR1 SGHKS, CDR2 YYEKEE (reference sequence). The CDR3 nucleotides are TGTGCCAGCAGCTTCACACCCCGGTCTTCGGGCTACAATGAGCAGTTCTTC. Protein sequence: CASSFTPRSSGYNEQFF.

The V gene is TRBV6-1, the J gene TRBJ1-5; tentatively, D is TRBD1 (6 bases). This CDR3 has 15 amino acids. Germline V gene lookup returns CDR1 MNHNS and CDR2 SASEGT. V was pared by 6 bases and J by 4 bases, with 16 bases between. The CDR3 DNA sequence: TGTGCCAGCAGGGAAACCGGGACACCTAATCAGCCCCAGCATTTT. It is translated as CASRETGTPNQPQHF.

This clone appeared once. V is TRBV13 and J is TRBJ2-1; TRBD2 agrees at 7 bases. This CDR3 spans 16 amino acids. Germline CDR1 is PRHDT and CDR2 is FYEKMQ (reference sequence). V shed 5 bases and J 1 base; nucleotides not matched to a gene: 8. CDR3 sequence: CASSKRAGPSYNEQFF. DNA for the CDR3: TGTGCCAGCAGCAAACGAGCGGGACCTTCCTACAATGAGCAGTTCTTC.

The J gene is TRBJ1-5, the V gene TRBV28; no reliable D call. Germline V gene sequence: CDR1 MDHEN, CDR2 SYDVKM. The CDR3 runs to 13 residues. Trimming took 2 bases from V and 6 from J, leaving 8 bases between them. DNA of the CDR3: TGTGCCAGCAGTTTAATAACGGGTCAGCCCCAGCATTTT. This translates into CASSLITGQPQHF.

The V and J genes are TRBV27 and TRBJ2-7, with TRBD2 as a possible D gene (7 bases). The length of the CDR3 is 14 residues. With 6 bases removed from V and 4 bases from J, the gap between germline ends came to 16 bases. Germline CDR1 is MNHEY and CDR2 is SMNVEV (reference sequence). The CDR3 nucleotides read TGTGCCAGCAGACCTGGGGGGGGGCGTTACGAGCAGTACTTC. Encoded protein: CASRPGGGRYEQYF.

This sequence joins TRBV28 and TRBJ1-2, with TRBD1 matching over 8 bases. Trimming cost V 6 bases and J 4 bases; bases outside gene matches: 7. Germline V gene lookup returns CDR1 MDHEN and CDR2 SYDVKM. There are 14 residues in the CDR3. The DNA for the CDR3 is TGTGCCAGCAGCCCCGGGACAGGTCCCTATGGCTACACCTTC. The encoded protein is CASSPGTGPYGYTF.

The chain carries TRBV6-2 or TRBV6-3 and TRBJ2-1, with D perhaps matching TRBD1 (6 bases). The germline CDR1 and CDR2 sequences are MNHEY and SVGEGT. CDR3 size: 15 residues. V lost 4 bases and J 4 bases, leaving 14 bases between the germline ends. The CDR3 coding sequence is TGTGCCAGCAGTTGGAACAGGGCCGCTTACAATGAGCAGTTCTTC. This encodes CASSWNRAAYNEQFF.

The V call is TRBV9, the J call TRBJ2-1, with a tentative D call TRBD1 (6 bases). The CDR3 totals 13 residues. Germline loops: CDR1 SGDLS, CDR2 YYNGEE. Trimming left V 4 bases short and J 3 bases short, with 8 bases between. This CDR3 reads CASSRTDYNEQFF. CDR3 DNA sequence: TGTGCCAGCAGCCGGACAGACTACAATGAGCAGTTCTTC.

This chain joins TRBV25-1 and TRBJ2-3; D unresolved. V was cut by 4 bases and J by 0 bases, with 11 bases left in between. The CDR3 extends over 15 amino acids. The germline V gene encodes CDR1 MGHDK and CDR2 SYGVNS. The CDR3: CASSGKSVSTDTQYF. In DNA form, the CDR3 reads TGTGCCAGCAGTGGAAAGTCAGTTAGCACAGATACGCAGTATTTT.

The rearrangement links TRBV5-6 to TRBJ1-2; 9 nucleotides agree with TRBD1. Per the germline V gene, CDR1 is SGHDT and CDR2 is YYEEEE. The CDR3 totals 15 residues. V trimming: 2 bases; J trimming: 5 bases; junction bases outside the gene matches: 7. The CDR3 loop reads CASSFLTGGGYGYTF. The CDR3 DNA reads TGTGCCAGCAGCTTCCTAACAGGGGGCGGGTATGGCTACACCTTC.

This clone has a handful of counts. V and J are TRBV4-3 and TRBJ2-1; perhaps TRBD1 as D (6 bases). Trimming cost V 3 bases and J 7 bases, with 16 bases left between them. Looked up from germline, CDR1 is LGHNA and CDR2 is YSLEER. The CDR3 length is 15 residues. The CDR3 DNA follows: TGCGCCAGCAGCCAGGTTAACGTCAGGGGTAATGAGCAGTTCTTC. Protein sequence: CASSQVNVRGNEQFF.

The V call is TRBV7-2, the J call TRBJ1-4; no firm D call. The V end lost 3 bases, the J end lost 4 bases, and 9 bases lay between the germline ends. The CDR3 runs to 14 residues. Per germline, CDR1 SGHTA and CDR2 FQGNSA. The CDR3 protein is CASSLYSINEKLFF. The CDR3, as DNA: TGTGCCAGCAGCTTGTACAGCATTAATGAAAAACTGTTTTTT.

The J gene is TRBJ2-1, the V gene TRBV6-1; 11 nucleotides agree with TRBD2. This CDR3 spans 17 amino acids. Germline lookup yields CDR1 MNHNS and CDR2 SASEGT. V shed 2 bases and J 6 bases; nucleotides not matched to a gene: 9. CDR3 sequence: CASSEHRSGRALNEQFF. Here the CDR3 DNA reads TGTGCCAGCAGTGAACACCGTAGCGGGAGGGCCCTCAATGAGCAGTTCTTC.

V gene TRBV6-5 combines with J gene TRBJ2-1; D ambiguous. Germline CDR1 is MNHEY and CDR2 is SVGAGI. This CDR3 spans 11 amino acids. The V end was cut by 10 bases, the J end by 6 bases, with 10 bases between. The CDR3 coding sequence is TGTGCCACCTCAGTCCCCAATGAGCAGTTCTTC. Its protein product is CATSVPNEQFF.

The V gene is TRBV9, the J gene TRBJ1-1, with D possibly TRBD1 on 5 matching bases. This CDR3 has 14 residues. Germline CDR1 is SGDLS and CDR2 is YYNGEE. Deletions cut 7 bases from V and 11 bases from J, with 24 bases between. The CDR3 protein is CASAPGIGASWAFF. CDR3 sequence (DNA): TGTGCCAGCGCCCCAGGGATTGGGGCATCTTGGGCTTTCTTT.

The chain has TRBV21-1 and TRBJ2-7; the table's D call of TRBD2 was not tested on the DNA. TRBV21-1 is a pseudogene segment. The CDR3 is 19 residues long. CDR3: CASSIVPLWGEILSYEQYF. CDR3 DNA sequence: TGTGCCAGCAGCATAGTACCCCTGTGGGGGGAGATCCTCTCCTACGAGCAGTACTTC.

The chain is built from TRBV9 and TRBJ2-3, with D maybe TRBD1 (6 bases). Per germline, CDR1 SGDLS and CDR2 YYNGEE. The V end lost 0 bases, the J end lost 5 bases, and 10 bases lay between the germline ends. This CDR3 region has 14 residues. The CDR3 nucleotides read TGTGCCAGCAGCGTAGGGACAGCCGAAGATACGCAGTATTTT. As protein: CASSVGTAEDTQYF.

The chain carries TRBV9 and TRBJ2-1; 12 bases match TRBD2. This CDR3 has 19 residues. Germline CDR1 SGDLS, CDR2 YYNGEE. V trimming: 3 bases; J trimming: 4 bases; junction bases outside the gene matches: 14. The CDR3 coding sequence is TGTGCCAGCAGCGCCCCTAGCGGGAGGGTTGTCGGGGGTTACAATGAGCAGTTCTTC. Translating gives CASSAPSGRVVGGYNEQFF.

V gene TRBV5-4 combines with J gene TRBJ1-4; 8 bases line up with TRBD1. Trimming at V came to 2 bases and at J to 4 bases, leaving 10 bases not matched to a gene. CDR1 and CDR2 (germline): SGHNT, YYREEE (reference sequence). CDR3 size: 17 residues. CDR3 in amino acids: CASSLRLQQGVNEKLFF. CDR3 coding DNA: TGTGCCAGCAGCTTACGTCTACAACAGGGGGTTAATGAAAAACTGTTTTTT.